Presented here are 25 T cell receptor beta chains from one specimen sequenced in a study of T cell responses to AZD1222 COVID-19 vaccine. Assay used: immunoSEQ multiplex PCR; TCRdb lists only in-frame clones, some missing. The sample includes 100,000 to 150,000 clones, around nine tenths of them seen just once. Sequences were derived from peripheral blood, sampled on day 0 of AZD1222 vaccination. All receptors come from an adult in good health.

The rearrangement links TRBV3-1 (or the pseudogene TRBV3-2) to TRBJ2-7, with unresolved D. V was clipped by 3 bases and J by 7 bases, with 19 bases between them. This CDR3 has 15 amino acids. Germline-derived CDR1 and CDR2 are LGHDT and YNNKEL (reference sequence). The CDR3 is CASSHHRSPLQEQYF. The CDR3 nucleotides read TGTGCCAGCAGCCACCACCGGTCCCCCCTACAGGAGCAGTACTTC.

This clone was counted once. V and J are TRBV4-1 and TRBJ1-4; D possibly corresponds to TRBD1 (5 bases). This CDR3 contains 16 residues. Per germline, CDR1 MGHRA and CDR2 YSYEKL. Trimming removed 1 base at V and 0 bases at J, with 9 bases between. The CDR3 nucleotides read TGCGCCAGCAGCCAAGTACCGACAGCAACTAATGAAAAACTGTTTTTT. It codes for CASSQVPTATNEKLFF.

The chain employs TRBV9 and TRBJ2-7; no reliable D call. The ends were cut back, 9 bases at V and 4 bases at J, with 11 bases in the middle. Germline V gives CDR1 SGDLS, CDR2 YYNGEE. The CDR3 extends over 11 amino acids. The chain's CDR3 is CATVLGYEQYF. In DNA form, the CDR3 reads TGTGCCACCGTCCTAGGGTACGAGCAGTACTTC.

The chain has TRBV6-2 or TRBV6-3 and TRBJ2-1; D perhaps matches TRBD2 (6 bases). Germline CDR1 and CDR2: MNHEY and SVGEGT. This CDR3 contains 14 residues. Trimming took 4 bases from V and 2 from J, leaving 9 bases between them. This CDR3 reads CASSFPGAYNEQFF. As DNA, the CDR3 is TGTGCCAGCAGTTTCCCGGGGGCCTACAATGAGCAGTTCTTC.

The chain employs TRBV6-2 or TRBV6-3 and TRBJ1-3; D remains unclear. V lost 4 bases, J lost 2 bases, and 6 bases lay in between. The CDR3 contains 13 residues. Germline CDR1 and CDR2: MNHEY and SVGEGT. In nucleotides, the CDR3 is TGTGCCAGCAGTTGGACGGCTGGAAACACCATATATTTT. Encoded protein: CASSWTAGNTIYF.

This sequence joins TRBV6-5 and TRBJ1-3; 8 bases are a match to TRBD1. After removal of 0 bases from V and 4 bases from J, the junction contained 5 bases not matched to a gene. CDR1 MNHEY and CDR2 SVGAGI come from the germline V gene. The CDR3 covers 16 residues. The CDR3 is CASSYSTGDGGNTIYF. DNA of the CDR3: TGTGCCAGCAGTTACTCGACAGGGGACGGAGGAAACACCATATATTTT.

The gene calls are TRBV7-3 and TRBJ2-3; TRBD2 matches at 11 bases. The ends lost 5 bases at V and 0 bases at J; junction bases unmatched: 1. The CDR3 loop spans 15 amino acids. Germline V gene sequence: CDR1 SGHTA, CDR2 FQGTGA. The CDR3 region is CASSASGGSTDTQYF. The CDR3 nucleotides are TGTGCCAGCAGCGCTAGCGGGGGGAGCACAGATACGCAGTATTTT.

This chain links TRBV7-9 with TRBJ1-5, with D hard to call. Trimming removed 1 base at V and 0 bases at J, with 10 bases between. CDR3 length: 16 residues. Germline values: CDR1 SEHNR, CDR2 FQNEAQ (reference sequence). CDR3 coding DNA: TGTGCCAGCAGCTTAGGGCAGCTCCATAGCAATCAGCCCCAGCATTTT. The encoded protein is CASSLGQLHSNQPQHF. Using reference TRBV7-9 and TRBJ1-5 for the parts outside the CDR3, the full variable domain is DTGVSQNPRHKITKRGQNVTFRCDPISEHNRLYWYRQTLGQGPEFLTYFQNEAQLEKSRLLSDRFSAERPKGSFSTLEIQRTEQGDSAMYLCASSLGQLHSNQPQHFGDGTRLSIL.

In its sample, this clone was seen once. The chain employs TRBV6-1 and TRBJ1-2; D is ambiguous. The CDR3 runs 12 residues. Per the germline V gene, CDR1 is MNHNS and CDR2 is SASEGT. Between the trimmed V and J ends, which lost 5 bases and 13 bases, there was a span of 17 bases. CDR3 loop: CASSRTGGVSTF. DNA of the CDR3: TGTGCCAGCAGTCGGACGGGAGGAGTGTCCACCTTC.

This sequence joins TRBV5-1 and TRBJ1-6; 10 bases align to TRBD1. CDR3 length: 17 amino acids. Germline trimming cut 4 bases from V and 8 bases from J; bases unmatched to any gene: 12. Per germline, CDR1 SGHRS and CDR2 YFSETQ. This CDR3 reads CASSGGGPGQGYSPLHF. The CDR3 nucleotides read TGCGCCAGCAGCGGAGGGGGCCCGGGACAGGGGTATTCACCCCTCCACTTT.

J is TRBJ2-7 and V is TRBV30; D is possibly TRBD2 (5 bases). CDR3 size: 12 residues. Per the germline V gene, CDR1 is GTSNPN and CDR2 is SVGIG (reference sequence). V lost 7 bases to trimming and J lost 3 bases, with 13 bases between them. The CDR3 reads CASRGWGYEQYF. DNA for the CDR3: TGTGCCTCCCGGGGTTGGGGCTACGAGCAGTACTTC.

V usage is TRBV7-9 and J usage is TRBJ2-7, with D unclear. The CDR3 is 12 amino acids. Trimming cost V 1 base and J 5 bases, with 6 bases left between them. CDR1 is SEHNR and CDR2 is FQNEAQ in the germline V gene (reference sequence). CDR3 nucleotides: TGTGCCAGCAGCTTAGTTAGTAACGAGCAGTACTTC. Its translation: CASSLVSNEQYF.

The genes are TRBV30 and TRBJ2-7; 9 bases fit TRBD1. CDR1 GTSNPN and CDR2 SVGIG come from the germline V gene (reference sequence). The CDR3 is 14 amino acids. The ends lost 0 bases at V and 1 base at J; junction bases unmatched: 1. The CDR3 DNA is TGTGCCTGGAGTGTACAGGGGGCGTCCTACGAGCAGTACTTC. Translating gives CAWSVQGASYEQYF.

This clone came up once. V usage is TRBV27 and J usage is TRBJ2-5; D unresolved. The ends were cut back, 5 bases at V and 1 base at J, with 5 bases in the middle. The CDR3 loop spans 12 amino acids. Germline assignment: CDR1 MNHEY and CDR2 SMNVEV (reference sequence). The CDR3 here is CASSKTQETQYF. The DNA of the CDR3 is TGTGCCAGCAGTAAGACCCAAGAGACCCAGTACTTC.

The rearrangement links TRBV30 to TRBJ1-6; D not resolved. Trimming took 0 bases from V and 2 from J, leaving 11 bases between them. The CDR3 covers 16 residues. Germline CDR1 GTSNPN, CDR2 SVGIG (reference sequence). The CDR3 DNA is TGTGCCTGGAGTGTAGGGCAGGCGACCTATAATTCACCCCTCCACTTT. Translating gives CAWSVGQATYNSPLHF.

The CDR3 reads CASSQFLAGELFF. CDR3 in DNA: TGTGCCAGCAGCCAATTCCTGGCCGGGGAGCTGTTTTTT. The rearrangement links TRBV3-1 (or the pseudogene TRBV3-2) to TRBJ2-2; no firm D call. V gave up 2 bases and J gave up 6 bases, with 7 bases separating them. Germline V gene sequence: CDR1 LGHDT, CDR2 YNNKEL (reference sequence). The CDR3 has 13 amino acids.

The chain couples TRBV6-5 to TRBJ1-3; the D is unclear. V lost 8 bases and J 4 bases, leaving 9 bases between the germline ends. The CDR3 length is 12 residues. Looked up from germline, CDR1 is MNHEY and CDR2 is SVGAGI. The CDR3 sequence is CASGQFGNTIYF. CDR3 in DNA: TGTGCCAGCGGGCAGTTCGGAAACACCATATATTTT.

J is TRBJ1-2 and V is TRBV30; the match to TRBD1 covers 8 bases. J lost 8 bases, V lost 5 bases, and 4 bases had no gene match. The CDR3 totals 11 residues. Germline CDR1 reads GTSNPN; CDR2 reads SVGIG (reference sequence). The CDR3 protein is CAWEQGDGYTF. The CDR3 DNA is TGTGCCTGGGAACAGGGGGACGGCTACACCTTC.

The chain employs TRBV7-2 and TRBJ1-4; no definite D call. Germline-derived CDR1 and CDR2 are SGHTA and FQGNSA. V gave up 3 bases and J gave up 8 bases, with 13 bases separating them. The CDR3 loop spans 14 amino acids. CDR3 amino acids: CASSFVNLGEKLFF. CDR3 coding DNA: TGTGCCAGCAGCTTCGTCAACCTAGGCGAAAAACTGTTTTTT.

V usage is TRBV18 and J usage is TRBJ1-3; no reliable D call. This CDR3 has 13 residues. V dropped 3 bases and J dropped 7 bases, with 10 bases sitting between them. Germline values: CDR1 KGHSH, CDR2 LQKENI. The CDR3 region is CASSPARANTIYF. In DNA, the CDR3 is TGTGCCAGCTCACCGGCGAGGGCGAACACCATATATTTT.

The chain recombines TRBV5-1 with TRBJ2-3, with D tentatively TRBD2 (6 bases). This CDR3 contains 12 residues. Trimming shortened V by 4 bases and J by 6 bases, and 9 bases separated the two germline ends. Germline lookup yields CDR1 SGHRS and CDR2 YFSETQ. As DNA, the CDR3 is TGCGCCAGCAGCGTTAGCGGCGATACGCAGTATTTT. Amino acids: CASSVSGDTQYF. Complete variable domain (other parts from reference TRBV5-1 and TRBJ2-3): KAGVTQTPRYLIKTRGQQVTLSCSPISGHRSVSWYQQTPGQGLQFLFEYFSETQRNKGNFPGRFSGRQFSNSRSEMNVSTLELGDSALYLCASSVSGDTQYFGPGTRLTVL.

V gene TRBV3-1 (or the pseudogene TRBV3-2) combines with J gene TRBJ1-2, with unresolved D. V lost 2 bases and J lost 0, with 25 bases in between. The CDR3 totals 20 residues. From germline, CDR1 is LGHDT and CDR2 YNNKEL (reference sequence). CDR3 nucleotides: TGTGCCAGCAGCCAACCAACCTGGAATCGACCCGGCATTTCTAACTATGGCTACACCTTC. Amino acid sequence: CASSQPTWNRPGISNYGYTF.

The chain joins TRBV29-1 to TRBJ2-1, with D possibly TRBD2 on 6 matching bases. The CDR3 sequence is 13 residues long. The germline V gene has CDR1 SQVTM and CDR2 ANQGSEA. Between the trimmed V and J ends, which lost 3 bases and 7 bases, there was a span of 13 bases. The CDR3 DNA is TGCAGCGTTGACGGGCGGGGTTTAAATGAGCAGTTCTTC. It translates to CSVDGRGLNEQFF.

This chain uses TRBV6-1 with TRBJ2-3; D not resolved. The V and J ends lost 1 base and 3 bases respectively, with 14 bases between them. This CDR3 is built from 16 residues. Germline loops: CDR1 MNHNS, CDR2 SASEGT. The CDR3 sequence is CASSEGYQEPTDTQYF. CDR3 nucleotide sequence: TGTGCCAGCAGTGAAGGCTACCAAGAACCAACAGATACGCAGTATTTT.

The chain combines TRBV10-3 with TRBJ1-1; D not resolved. This CDR3 is 14 amino acids long. V lost 7 bases and J lost 2, with 14 bases in between. Germline V gene data show CDR1 as ENHRY and CDR2 as SYGVKD. CDR3 coding DNA: TGTGCCATCAAATACGCCGGCCCAAACACTGAAGCTTTCTTT. Encoded protein: CAIKYAGPNTEAFF.